The 21 T cell receptor beta chains below were found in one sample sequenced in a study of shared clonotypes between healthy human individuals (dated by TCRdb to between 2020 and 2021). The library was prepared using the immunoSEQ multiplex PCR assay. In its TCRdb copy, this immuneACCESS table keeps in-frame sequences only and misses some clones. Where compared with another copy, unresolved V genes explain less than half of these, and the others have no known cause. The sample has nearly 1,000,000 clones on record, less than 85% of them singletons. Around 1.4% of the sample is taken by the ten largest. The material sequenced was memory CD4+ T cells sorted from blood. Per the publication, the cell subset or site label means: CD45RA-negative fraction. These receptors were taken from a man aged 18 to 29 in good health.

The chain's CDR3 is CAWSHFSREKLFF. As DNA, the CDR3 is TGTGCCTGGTCGCACTTTTCTAGGGAAAAACTGTTTTTT. This chain links TRBV30 with TRBJ1-4; unclear D gene. There are 13 residues in the CDR3. Per the germline V gene, CDR1 is GTSNPN and CDR2 is SVGIG (reference sequence). V lost 5 bases and J 8 bases, leaving 15 bases between the germline ends.

This clone was observed a few times. V usage is TRBV25-1 and J usage is TRBJ2-3; TRBD1 matches at 8 bases. V shed 7 bases and J 6 bases; nucleotides not matched to a gene: 12. The germline V gene has CDR1 MGHDK and CDR2 SYGVNS. This CDR3 contains 15 residues. The CDR3 region has the DNA TGTGCCAGCACCCGGGGACAGGCCCGGGGGGATACGCAGTATTTT. The encoded protein is CASTRGQARGDTQYF.

In the case of this clone: This same CDR3 is encoded by further DNA sequences in the sample. The CDR3 loop is CASSPGQGGTGELFF. The CDR3, as DNA: TGCGCCAGCAGCCCGGGACAGGGAGGCACCGGGGAGCTGTTTTTT. J is TRBJ2-2 and V is TRBV5-1; 9 bases fit TRBD1. The V gene's germline CDR1 is SGHRS and CDR2 YFSETQ. The ends lost 4 bases at V and 4 bases at J; junction bases unmatched: 5. The CDR3 length is 15 residues.

The gene calls are TRBV6-5 and TRBJ2-5, with D unclear. Germline assignment: CDR1 MNHEY and CDR2 SVGAGI. V was trimmed by 2 bases and J by 1 base, leaving 5 bases between them. This CDR3 region has 13 residues. The CDR3 DNA reads TGTGCCAGCAGTTACAACGGCCAAGAGACCCAGTACTTC. Amino acid sequence: CASSYNGQETQYF.

V and J are TRBV6-6 and TRBJ1-2; D is uncertain. V dropped 5 bases and J dropped 1 base, with 14 bases sitting between them. Germline lookup yields CDR1 MNHNY and CDR2 SVGAGI (reference sequence). This CDR3 has 15 residues. CDR3 sequence: CASSTPDTGNYGYTF. The CDR3, as DNA: TGTGCCAGCAGTACCCCCGACACTGGTAACTATGGCTACACCTTC.

The V and J genes are TRBV4-3 and TRBJ1-4; D not certain. This CDR3 spans 15 amino acids. V was cut by 6 bases and J by 8 bases, with 19 bases left in between. Germline assignment: CDR1 LGHNA and CDR2 YSLEER. CDR3 sequence reads: CASSRDPGKGEKLFF. CDR3 DNA sequence: TGCGCCAGCAGTCGAGACCCGGGGAAAGGAGAAAAACTGTTTTTT.

This chain connects TRBV7-8 to TRBJ2-7; maybe TRBD1 (5 bases). V dropped 5 bases and J dropped 9 bases, with 14 bases sitting between them. CDR3 length equals 12 residues. Germline CDR1 and CDR2: SGHVS and FQNEAQ. In DNA, the CDR3 is TGTGCCAGCAGCCTTATCGACAGTATGCAGTACTTC. This sequence encodes CASSLIDSMQYF.

The chain employs TRBV7-2 and TRBJ1-3; perhaps TRBD1 as D (5 bases). The ends were cut back, 4 bases at V and 2 bases at J, with 12 bases in the middle. Germline V gene data show CDR1 as SGHTA and CDR2 as FQGNSA. The CDR3 is 15 amino acids. The CDR3 protein is CASSYGGATGNTIYF. CDR3 nucleotides: TGTGCCAGCAGCTACGGGGGAGCCACTGGAAACACCATATATTTT.

The chain couples TRBV2 to TRBJ1-2; D gene unclear. Deletions cut 5 bases from V and 2 bases from J, with 15 bases between. The CDR3 covers 15 residues. Per germline, CDR1 SNHLY and CDR2 FYNNEI. The CDR3 region has the DNA TGTGCCAGCAGTCCTACCGGGTCGATAAACTATGGCTACACCTTC. As protein: CASSPTGSINYGYTF.

V and J are TRBV28 and TRBJ1-6; perhaps TRBD1 as D (5 bases). The V gene lost 6 bases and the J gene lost 13 bases, with 16 bases spanning the gap. The CDR3 has 13 amino acids. CDR1 and CDR2 from the germline V gene are MDHEN and SYDVKM. The CDR3 protein is CASRWGGAPPLHF. CDR3 nucleotides: TGTGCCAGCAGGTGGGGGGGAGCGCCCCCCCTCCACTTT.

The chain is built from TRBV5-1 and TRBJ1-2, with a possible D match to TRBD1 (6 bases). V lost 3 bases and J 8 bases, leaving 17 bases between the germline ends. Germline loops: CDR1 SGHRS, CDR2 YFSETQ. The length of the CDR3 is 14 residues. This chain's CDR3 is CASSSFQGLAGYTF. CDR3 nucleotides: TGCGCCAGCAGCTCTTTCCAGGGGCTGGCAGGCTACACCTTC.

This clone was detected only a few times. The V call is TRBV18, the J call TRBJ1-1, with D maybe TRBD1 (5 bases). V lost 1 base and J lost 7, with 13 bases in between. CDR1 and CDR2 (germline): KGHSH, LQKENI. The CDR3 sequence is 14 residues long. CDR3: CASSPQGNGNEAFF. As DNA, the CDR3 is TGTGCCAGCTCACCACAGGGGAATGGGAATGAAGCTTTCTTT.

This chain connects TRBV7-2 to TRBJ2-7; 11 nucleotides agree with TRBD1. The J segment lost 6 bases and the V segment lost 3 bases, leaving 4 bases of the junction unmatched. CDR3 length: 14 residues. The V gene's germline CDR1 is SGHTA and CDR2 FQGNSA. The CDR3 reads CASSFGQGALEQYF. In DNA, the CDR3 is TGTGCCAGCAGCTTCGGACAGGGGGCGCTCGAGCAGTACTTC.

V and J are TRBV6-5 and TRBJ2-1; 11 nucleotides agree with TRBD2. The CDR3 runs to 15 residues. CDR1 MNHEY and CDR2 SVGAGI come from the germline V gene. V gave up 5 bases and J gave up 5 bases; unmatched junction bases: 5. CDR3 coding DNA: TGTGCCAGCAGTAACCTAGCGGGAGGAAACAATGAGCAGTTCTTC. Amino acids: CASSNLAGGNNEQFF.

The rearrangement links TRBV13 to TRBJ2-7, with TRBD1 identical over 7 bases. The CDR3 consists of 17 residues. Looked up from germline, CDR1 is PRHDT and CDR2 is FYEKMQ (reference sequence). V trimming: 5 bases; J trimming: 2 bases; junction bases outside the gene matches: 15. CDR3 nucleotide sequence: TGTGCCAGCAGCCGCTACCCCCCCGAGACAGGGCCCTACGAGCAGTACTTC. Encoded protein: CASSRYPPETGPYEQYF.

The CDR3 sequence: CASSVAPVTGELFF. The CDR3 region has the DNA TGTGCCAGCAGCGTAGCCCCAGTCACCGGGGAGCTGTTTTTT. The genes are TRBV9 and TRBJ2-2; D remains ambiguous. CDR3 size: 14 residues. Trimming took 0 bases from V and 4 from J, leaving 7 bases between them. Germline assignment: CDR1 SGDLS and CDR2 YYNGEE.

CDR3 DNA sequence: TGCGCCAGCTGCCCCTCGGGGGCTGGGGCCAACGTCCTGACTTTC. The encoded protein is CASCPSGAGANVLTF. The chain carries TRBV5-1 and TRBJ2-6; a possible D gene is TRBD2 (6 bases). Germline values: CDR1 SGHRS, CDR2 YFSETQ. The ends were cut back, 7 bases at V and 2 bases at J, with 13 bases in the middle. This CDR3 has 15 residues.

This clone turned up a few times. The rearrangement links TRBV18 to TRBJ1-4; D is unresolved. V lost 0 bases, J lost 8 bases, and 13 bases lay in between. CDR3 length: 15 residues. CDR1 KGHSH and CDR2 LQKENI come from the germline V gene. In nucleotides, the CDR3 is TGTGCCAGCTCACCACCTAGGGCAGGCAGGGAAAAACTGTTTTTT. It encodes CASSPPRAGREKLFF.

The J gene is TRBJ2-2, the V gene TRBV29-1, with 13 positions matching TRBD2. From germline, CDR1 is SQVTM and CDR2 ANQGSEA. This CDR3 is 19 amino acids long. The V and J ends lost 5 bases and 0 bases, in that order; junction bases with no gene match: 12. Written as DNA, the CDR3 is TGCAGCGTTCCCCTTCCGAAGACTAGCGGGGGGTCGAACACCGGGGAGCTGTTTTTT. Its translation: CSVPLPKTSGGSNTGELFF.

The V gene is TRBV2, the J gene TRBJ1-3; D is unresolved. The ends were cut back, 2 bases at V and 3 bases at J, with 5 bases in the middle. Germline V CDR1 and CDR2: SNHLY, FYNNEI. This CDR3 contains 13 residues. The CDR3 DNA sequence: TGTGCCAGCAGTGAAACACGTGGAAACACCATATATTTT. Translation gives CASSETRGNTIYF.

The rearrangement joins TRBV29-1 to TRBJ2-7, with TRBD1 identical over 8 bases. The CDR3 has 14 residues. Germline CDR1 reads SQVTM; CDR2 reads ANQGSEA. V was clipped by 2 bases and J by 7 bases; unmatched bases: 10. The CDR3 sequence: CSVETGRGRGEQYF. The CDR3 nucleotides are TGCAGCGTTGAAACGGGCAGGGGGCGCGGGGAGCAGTACTTC.